This is a list of T cell receptor beta chains from one sample in a study of blood T cell repertoires in COVID-19. The method was immunoSEQ multiplex PCR; TCRdb's version includes in-frame clones alone and lacks a portion of them. The sample lists about 210,000 clones, 75% to 90% occurring once. Sample: PBMCs or T cells enriched from blood (not recorded which). The source of these receptors is a woman aged 25-40 years who had been exposed to COVID-19. Each CDR3 is given without its conserved first and last residue.

V,CDR3
TRBV7-8,ASSQGVAGGQETQY
TRBV10-2,ASSEDDRIYSNQPQH
TRBV10-1,ASSPGLVSTEAF
TRBV2,ASSEEQGATYGYT
TRBV19,ASSIKVPDGAGAF
TRBV18,ASSAQGPDNSGANVLT
TRBV15,ATSRDAGTNEKLF
TRBV5-1,ASSLGQSGGEAF
TRBV24-1,ATSDGDFYGYT
TRBV19,ASRSTGENYGYT
TRBV7-8,ASSLAAGYTEAF
TRBV3-1/TRBV3-2,ASSQVPGQGMSEQF
TRBV6-5,ASSPPRRTDTQY
TRBV27,ASSLAAPSFPNEQF
TRBV2,ASSAGQLNYGYT
TRBV10-3,AIRGPGTEAF
TRBV6-5,ASRRTGGSYNEQF
TRBV12-5,ASGPDRQGFGYT
TRBV6-4,ASSEFGQGYYTGELF
TRBV9,ASSGGHSPLH
TRBV18,ASSPPLASNTEAF
TRBV9,ASSVGAVPYEQY
TRBV20-1,SARNRGKLF
TRBV25-1,ASTQLDTVTPYYGYT
TRBV5-1,ASSSGQSNQPQH
TRBV5-1,ASSSGIEAF
TRBV4-1,ASSQDFFAGVSNQPQH
TRBV3-1/TRBV3-2,ASSLAGQALDTQY
TRBV18,ASSPPGLGADTQY
TRBV25-1,ASSETGMRRRGNIQY
TRBV2,ASRPGTSLYEQY
TRBV19,ASSIRQGRWGNQPQH